This record concerns one TCR beta chain sequence. This entry belongs to a study of blood T cells in healthy people across ages. V shed 2 bases and J shed 5 bases, with 12 bases lying between them. Per germline, CDR1 MNHEY and CDR2 SMNVEV (reference sequence). There are 15 residues in the CDR3. Next came a second PCR, run for roughly 7 to 12 cycles, which used a sample-barcoded 5' primer along with a J-beta primer mix. TCRdb re-derived calls from the 5' RACE reads in MiXCR, one entry per CDR3 protein. This table holds about 640,000 distinct CDR3 sequences, 58% found once. The source of this sequence is a man in his fifties or sixties in good health. The chain joins TRBV27 to TRBJ2-2; D is ambiguous. Sequenced input: blood. DNA of the CDR3: TGTGCCAGCAGTTTAAGTGGTCACGCTACCGGGGAGCTGTTTTTT. Its protein is CASSLSGHATGELFF.